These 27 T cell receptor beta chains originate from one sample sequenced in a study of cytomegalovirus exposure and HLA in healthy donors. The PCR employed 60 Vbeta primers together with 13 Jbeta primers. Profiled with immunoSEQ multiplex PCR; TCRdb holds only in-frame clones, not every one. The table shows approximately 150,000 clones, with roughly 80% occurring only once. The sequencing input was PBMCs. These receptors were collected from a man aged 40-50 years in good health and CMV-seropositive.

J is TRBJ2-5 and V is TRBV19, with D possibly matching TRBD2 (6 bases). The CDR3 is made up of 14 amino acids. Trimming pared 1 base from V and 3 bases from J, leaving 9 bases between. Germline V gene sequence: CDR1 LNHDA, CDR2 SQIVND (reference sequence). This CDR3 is CASSIAGVKETQYF. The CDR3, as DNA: TGTGCCAGTAGTATAGCGGGAGTCAAAGAGACCCAGTACTTC.

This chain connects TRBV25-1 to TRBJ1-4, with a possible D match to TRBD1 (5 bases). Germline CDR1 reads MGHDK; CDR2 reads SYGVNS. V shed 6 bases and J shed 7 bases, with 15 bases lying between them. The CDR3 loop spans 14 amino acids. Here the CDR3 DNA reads TGTGCCAGCAGCGATCGGGCGACAGCTGAAAAACTGTTTTTT. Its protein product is CASSDRATAEKLFF.

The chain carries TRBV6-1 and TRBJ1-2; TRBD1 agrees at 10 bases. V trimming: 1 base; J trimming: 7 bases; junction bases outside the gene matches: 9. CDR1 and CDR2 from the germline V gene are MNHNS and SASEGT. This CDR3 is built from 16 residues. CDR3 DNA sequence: TGTGCCAGCAGTGAAGGGGTAGGGGACAGGGGATCTGGCTACACCTTC. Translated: CASSEGVGDRGSGYTF.

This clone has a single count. CDR3 coding DNA: TGCGCCAGCAGCCAAACGGGGATTTCTGGGGCCAACGTCCTGACTTTC. This gives the protein CASSQTGISGANVLTF. The chain has TRBV4-1 and TRBJ2-6, with a weak D call TRBD2 (5 bases). V lost 2 bases and J lost 1, with 9 bases in between. The CDR3 totals 16 residues. CDR1 is MGHRA and CDR2 is YSYEKL in the germline V gene.

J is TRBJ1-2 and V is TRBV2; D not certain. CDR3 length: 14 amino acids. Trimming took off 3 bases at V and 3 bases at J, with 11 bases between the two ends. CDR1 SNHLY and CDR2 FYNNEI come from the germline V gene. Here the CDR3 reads CASSEREAYYGYTF. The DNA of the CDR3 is TGTGCCAGCAGTGAGAGGGAGGCGTACTATGGCTACACCTTC.

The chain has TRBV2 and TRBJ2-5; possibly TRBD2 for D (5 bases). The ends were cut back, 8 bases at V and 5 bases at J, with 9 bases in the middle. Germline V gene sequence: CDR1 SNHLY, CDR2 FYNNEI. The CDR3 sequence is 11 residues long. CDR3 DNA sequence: TGTGCCAGCGGGAGTGGCGAGACCCAGTACTTC. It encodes CASGSGETQYF.

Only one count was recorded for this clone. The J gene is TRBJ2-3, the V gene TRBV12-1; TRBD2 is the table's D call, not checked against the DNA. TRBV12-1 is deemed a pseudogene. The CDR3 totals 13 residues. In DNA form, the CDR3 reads TGTGCCAGCAAGTACGGGAGGCGCGCTACGCAGTATTTT. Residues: CASKYGRRATQYF.

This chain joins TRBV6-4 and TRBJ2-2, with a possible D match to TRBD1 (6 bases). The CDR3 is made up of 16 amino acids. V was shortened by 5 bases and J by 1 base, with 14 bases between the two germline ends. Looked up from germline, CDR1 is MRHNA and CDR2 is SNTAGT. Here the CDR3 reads CASSQRRTVNTGELFF. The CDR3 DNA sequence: TGTGCCAGCAGTCAGAGGAGGACAGTGAACACCGGGGAGCTGTTTTTT.

CDR3 bases: TGTGCCAGTAGCCGGGACAGGGCCTACGAGCAGTACTTC. Residues: CASSRDRAYEQYF. The chain uses TRBV19 and TRBJ2-5, with TRBD1 matching 9 bases. The J call may not be correct, given that the DNA end is closer to TRBJ2-7. The CDR3 length is 13 residues. CDR1 LNHDA and CDR2 SQIVND come from the germline V gene (reference sequence).

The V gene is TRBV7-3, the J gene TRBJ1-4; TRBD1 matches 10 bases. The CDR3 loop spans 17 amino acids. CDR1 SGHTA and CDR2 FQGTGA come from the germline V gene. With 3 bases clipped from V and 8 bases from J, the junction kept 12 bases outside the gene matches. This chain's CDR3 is CASSLGLKGTGDEKLFF. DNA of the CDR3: TGTGCCAGCAGCTTGGGCCTTAAGGGGACAGGGGACGAAAAACTGTTTTTT.

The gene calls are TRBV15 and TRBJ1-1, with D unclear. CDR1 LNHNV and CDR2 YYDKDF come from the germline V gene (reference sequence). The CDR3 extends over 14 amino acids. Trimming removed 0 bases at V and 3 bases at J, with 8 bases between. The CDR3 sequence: CATSRDRVDTEAFF. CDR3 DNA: TGTGCCACCAGCAGAGATCGGGTTGACACTGAAGCTTTCTTT.

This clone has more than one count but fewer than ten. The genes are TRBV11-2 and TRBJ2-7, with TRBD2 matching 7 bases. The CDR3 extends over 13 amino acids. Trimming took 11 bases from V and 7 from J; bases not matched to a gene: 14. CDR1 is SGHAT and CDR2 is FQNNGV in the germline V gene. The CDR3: CAWRKGLNTEQYF. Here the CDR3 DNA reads TGTGCCTGGCGAAAGGGACTAAATACTGAGCAGTACTTC.

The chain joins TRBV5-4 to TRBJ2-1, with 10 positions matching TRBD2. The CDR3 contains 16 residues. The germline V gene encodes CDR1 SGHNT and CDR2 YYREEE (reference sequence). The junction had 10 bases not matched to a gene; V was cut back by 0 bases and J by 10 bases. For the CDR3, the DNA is TGTGCCAGCAGCTTGGGGGGGCTAGCGGGAGTCGGGGAGCAGTTCTTC. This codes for CASSLGGLAGVGEQFF.

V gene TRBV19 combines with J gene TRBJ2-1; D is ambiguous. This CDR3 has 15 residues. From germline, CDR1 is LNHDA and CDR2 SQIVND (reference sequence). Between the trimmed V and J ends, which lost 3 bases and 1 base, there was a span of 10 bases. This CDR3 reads CASSMLLESYNEQFF. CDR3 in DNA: TGTGCCAGTAGTATGTTGCTAGAGTCCTACAATGAGCAGTTCTTC.

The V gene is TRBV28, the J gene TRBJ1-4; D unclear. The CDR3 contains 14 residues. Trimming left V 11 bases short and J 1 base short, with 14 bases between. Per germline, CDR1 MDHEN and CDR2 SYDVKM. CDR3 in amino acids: CAAGRLLTNEKLFF. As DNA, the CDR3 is TGTGCCGCGGGCCGTCTGTTAACTAATGAAAAACTGTTTTTT.

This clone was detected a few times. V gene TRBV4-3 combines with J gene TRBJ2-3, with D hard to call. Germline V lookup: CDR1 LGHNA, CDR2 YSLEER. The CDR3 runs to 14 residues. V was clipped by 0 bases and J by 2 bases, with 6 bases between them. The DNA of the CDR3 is TGCGCCAGCAGCCAAGATCCCTACACAGATACGCAGTATTTT. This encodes CASSQDPYTDTQYF.

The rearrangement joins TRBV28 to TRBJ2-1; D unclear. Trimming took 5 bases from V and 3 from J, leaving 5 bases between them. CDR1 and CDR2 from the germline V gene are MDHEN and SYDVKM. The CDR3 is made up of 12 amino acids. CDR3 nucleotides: TGTGCCAGCAGTCTCTACTACAATGAGCAGTTCTTC. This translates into CASSLYYNEQFF.

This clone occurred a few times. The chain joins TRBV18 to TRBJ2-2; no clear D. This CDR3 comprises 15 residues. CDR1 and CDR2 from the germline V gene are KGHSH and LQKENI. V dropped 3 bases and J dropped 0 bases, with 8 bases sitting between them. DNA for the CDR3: TGTGCCAGCTCACCTCTCAACTCGAACACCGGGGAGCTGTTTTTT. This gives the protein CASSPLNSNTGELFF.

The CDR3 DNA is TGTGCCAGCAGCTTAACCGGACAGGCCCGTTCTGATGGCTACACCTTC. It encodes CASSLTGQARSDGYTF. V is TRBV5-4 and J is TRBJ1-2; TRBD1 agrees at 7 bases. CDR1 SGHNT and CDR2 YYREEE come from the germline V gene (reference sequence). This CDR3 is 16 amino acids long. J lost 6 bases, V lost 2 bases, and 13 bases had no gene match.

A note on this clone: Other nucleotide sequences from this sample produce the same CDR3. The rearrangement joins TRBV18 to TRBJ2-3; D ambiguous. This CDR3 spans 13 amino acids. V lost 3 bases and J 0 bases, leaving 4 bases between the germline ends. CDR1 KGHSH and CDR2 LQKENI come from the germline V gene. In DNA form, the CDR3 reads TGTGCCAGCTCACCCCCGAGCACAGATACGCAGTATTTT. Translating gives CASSPPSTDTQYF.

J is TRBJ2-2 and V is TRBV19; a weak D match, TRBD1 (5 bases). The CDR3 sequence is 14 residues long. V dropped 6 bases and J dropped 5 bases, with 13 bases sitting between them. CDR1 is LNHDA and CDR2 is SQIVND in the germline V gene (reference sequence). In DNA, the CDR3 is TGTGCCAGTAGAGTAGGGGTGGAAACCGGGGAGCTGTTTTTT. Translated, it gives CASRVGVETGELFF.

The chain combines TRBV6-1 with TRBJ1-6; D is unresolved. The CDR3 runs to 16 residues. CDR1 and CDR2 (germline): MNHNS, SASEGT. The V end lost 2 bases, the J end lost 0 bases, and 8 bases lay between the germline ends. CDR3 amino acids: CASSETARSYNSPLHF. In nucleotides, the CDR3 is TGTGCCAGCAGTGAAACAGCACGCTCCTATAATTCACCCCTCCACTTT.

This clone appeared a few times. As DNA, the CDR3 is TGTGCCAGCAGCTTGAGGGGGGGTTACGAGCAGTACTTC. It encodes CASSLRGGYEQYF. The chain carries TRBV5-5 and TRBJ2-7, with a tentative D call TRBD2 (7 bases). Germline CDR1 is SGHKS and CDR2 is YYEKEE (reference sequence). This CDR3 comprises 13 residues. Trimming took off 1 base at V and 4 bases at J, with 9 bases between the two ends.

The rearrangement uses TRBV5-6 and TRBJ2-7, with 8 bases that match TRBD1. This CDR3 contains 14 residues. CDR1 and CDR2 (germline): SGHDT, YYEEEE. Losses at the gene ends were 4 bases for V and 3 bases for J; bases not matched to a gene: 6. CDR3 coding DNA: TGTGCCAGCAGCAGGACAGGGTTCAGCTACGAGCAGTACTTC. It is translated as CASSRTGFSYEQYF.

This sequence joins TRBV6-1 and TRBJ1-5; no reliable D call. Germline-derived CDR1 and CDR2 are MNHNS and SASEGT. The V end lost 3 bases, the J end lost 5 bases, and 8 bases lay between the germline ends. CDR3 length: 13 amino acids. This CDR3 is CASSDNRDQPQHF. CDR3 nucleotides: TGTGCCAGCAGTGATAATCGGGATCAGCCCCAGCATTTT.

The CDR3 nucleotides are TGTGCCAGCAGCGCCGACAGGGGCTCCTACAATGAGCAGTTCTTC. This gives the protein CASSADRGSYNEQFF. The chain has TRBV7-2 and TRBJ2-1; 8 bases match TRBD1. The germline CDR1 and CDR2 sequences are SGHTA and FQGNSA. This CDR3 has 15 residues. Trimming took 5 bases from V and 0 from J; bases not matched to a gene: 3.

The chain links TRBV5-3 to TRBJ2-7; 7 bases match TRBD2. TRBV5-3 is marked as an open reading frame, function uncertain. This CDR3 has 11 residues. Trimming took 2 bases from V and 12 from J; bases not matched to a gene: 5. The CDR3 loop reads CARSFCGRGYF. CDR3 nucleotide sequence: TGTGCCAGAAGCTTTTGCGGGAGAGGGTACTTC.